This T cell receptor (beta chain) came from a study of cytomegalovirus exposure and HLA in healthy donors. Study at large: In terms of ancestry, the Caucasian-associated cluster contained about four fifths of the 300 to 400 genotyped donors.

The PCR contained 60 Vbeta and 13 Jbeta primers. Clones were sequenced by immunoSEQ multiplex PCR, and TCRdb holds only the in-frame ones, with some missing. The sample carries 200,000 or so clones, about 78% recorded once. Sequences were obtained from PBMCs. The source is a male donor in good health and CMV-seronegative.

CDR3: CASSKDRIFYEQYF. The CDR3 DNA sequence: TGTGCCAGCAGTAAGGACAGAATCTTCTACGAGCAGTACTTC. The J gene is TRBJ2-7, the V gene TRBV6-6, with D possibly TRBD1 on 6 matching bases. CDR1 is MNHNY and CDR2 is SVGAGI in the germline V gene (reference sequence). Deletions cut 5 bases from V and 3 bases from J, with 14 bases between. This CDR3 region has 14 residues.